These 17 T cell receptor beta chains came from one sample sequenced in a study of T cell repertoires in cytomegalovirus infection. TCRdb re-derived calls from the reads in MiXCR, one entry per CDR3 protein. The repertoire holds about 770,000 distinct CDR3 sequences, with 25% to 35% as singletons. What these receptors recognize is not known. Material: cultured CD8+ T cells from PBMCs, obtained from culture after CMV antigen stimulation. These TCRs come from a human donor in good health (CMV status not recorded). Some clones in this sample may be carry-over from other donors' samples.

This clonotype showed up just a few times. The gene calls are TRBV6-5 and TRBJ2-7; TRBD1 might be the D (6 bases). Trimming pared 2 bases from V and 3 bases from J, leaving 11 bases between. This CDR3 spans 14 amino acids. Germline V gene lookup returns CDR1 MNHEY and CDR2 SVGAGI. CDR3 nucleotides: TGTGCCAGCAGTTACACCGGACAGAACTACGAGCAGTACTTC. This gives the protein CASSYTGQNYEQYF.

The rearrangement links TRBV19 to TRBJ1-5; D gene uncertain. The CDR3 runs 11 residues. CDR1 LNHDA and CDR2 SQIVND come from the germline V gene (reference sequence). V was pared by 3 bases and J by 14 bases, with 11 bases between. CDR3 sequence reads: CASSINQVEHF. CDR3 nucleotide sequence: TGTGCCAGTAGTATCAATCAGGTAGAGCATTTT.

A word on this clonotype: One end of the junction does not line up with germline, which may come from a read error. The chain recombines TRBV28 with TRBJ2-3; maybe TRBD1 (5 bases). The CDR3 consists of 17 residues. Germline loops: CDR1 MDHEN, CDR2 SYDVKM. CDR3 sequence (DNA): TGTGTCAGCAGCTCACAAAGGGGATACCTGCACACAGATACGCAGTATTTT. Protein product: CVSSSQRGYLHTDTQYF.

The chain combines TRBV29-1 with TRBJ1-1, with D hard to call. This CDR3 is 14 amino acids long. Germline V gene data show CDR1 as SQVTM and CDR2 as ANQGSEA. Trimming took 6 bases from V and 0 from J, leaving 14 bases between them. This CDR3 reads CSVRGLSLNTEAFF. Written as DNA, the CDR3 is TGCAGCGTAAGAGGGCTCTCTTTGAACACTGAAGCTTTCTTT.

This chain links TRBV6-2 or TRBV6-3 with TRBJ2-2; the match to TRBD2 covers 11 bases. Losses at the gene ends were 7 bases for V and 4 bases for J; bases not matched to a gene: 2. The CDR3 is 14 residues long. Germline CDR1 MNHEY, CDR2 SVGEGT. CDR3 nucleotide sequence: TGTGCCAGCACCCTAGCGGGGGGCACCGGGGAGCTGTTTTTT. Residues: CASTLAGGTGELFF.

On this clonotype: A far bigger clonotype differs at one base, so this is likely a read error. CDR3 in amino acids: CAGSLGQPQHF. The CDR3 DNA reads as TGTGCCGGCAGTTTGGGTCAGCCCCAGCATTTT. The J gene is TRBJ1-5, the V gene TRBV12-3 or TRBV12-4, with D unclear. The CDR3 extends over 11 amino acids.

Here the CDR3 reads CASSTQGGSYNEQFF. CDR3 DNA sequence: TGTGCCAGCAGCACACAAGGGGGCTCCTACAATGAGCAGTTCTTC. The chain is built from TRBV7-6 and TRBJ2-1; D is perhaps TRBD1 (6 bases). The CDR3 is 15 amino acids. Trimming removed 5 bases at V and 0 bases at J, with 11 bases between. The germline V gene has CDR1 SGHVS and CDR2 FNYEAQ.

This clonotype occurred a few times. The V gene is TRBV7-6, the J gene TRBJ2-7, with 9 bases that match TRBD1. The V gene end was trimmed by 5 bases and the J gene end by 2 bases; junction bases not matched to a gene: 10. The germline gives CDR1 SGHVS, CDR2 FNYEAQ. This CDR3 contains 16 residues. CDR3 loop: CASSTRGTGLPYEQYF. CDR3 DNA: TGTGCCAGCAGCACTAGGGGGACAGGGCTCCCCTACGAGCAGTACTTC. Variable domain in full (rest from reference TRBV7-6 and TRBJ2-7): GAGVSQSPRYKVTKRGQDVALRCDPISGHVSLYWYRQALGQGPEFLTYFNYEAQQDKSGLPNDRFSAERPEGSISTLTIQRTEQRDSAMYRCASSTRGTGLPYEQYFGPGTRLTVT.

In this sample, this clonotype turned up a few times. The rearrangement links TRBV7-9 to TRBJ2-7, with 10 bases that match TRBD2. J was trimmed by 2 bases and V by 6 bases; bases with no gene match: 7. Germline loops: CDR1 SEHNR, CDR2 FQNEAQ (reference sequence). This CDR3 is built from 15 residues. The CDR3 DNA reads TGTGCCAGCAGTCCTCTCAGCGGGGGGGCCTACGAGCAGTACTTC. Its translation is CASSPLSGGAYEQYF.

The chain employs TRBV11-3 and TRBJ2-3; 14 bases line up with TRBD2. The CDR3 is made up of 17 amino acids. Trimming cost V 3 bases and J 4 bases; bases outside gene matches: 6. Germline V gives CDR1 SGHNT, CDR2 YENEEA. The CDR3 region is CASSFSGLAGGPDTQYF. Written as DNA, the CDR3 is TGTGCCAGCAGCTTCAGCGGACTAGCGGGGGGACCAGATACGCAGTATTTT.

This clonotype was detected a few times. The chain joins TRBV11-2 to TRBJ2-1; the D is unclear. V gave up 5 bases and J gave up 6 bases, with 20 bases separating them. CDR1 and CDR2 (germline): SGHAT, FQNNGV. The CDR3 has 16 residues. The CDR3 sequence is CASSLNSNDIPNEQFF. CDR3 DNA sequence: TGTGCCAGCAGCCTAAATTCCAACGACATACCCAATGAGCAGTTCTTC.

J is TRBJ2-7 and V is TRBV2, with 7 bases lining up with TRBD1. The CDR3 is 13 amino acids. CDR1 SNHLY and CDR2 FYNNEI come from the germline V gene. Trimming cost V 6 bases and J 0 bases; bases outside gene matches: 2. CDR3 residues: CASRNRGSYEQYF. The DNA of the CDR3 is TGTGCCAGCAGGAACAGGGGCTCCTACGAGCAGTACTTC.

This clonotype was recorded a few times. The V call is TRBV5-8, the J call TRBJ1-1; 10 nucleotides align to TRBD1. Per the germline V gene, CDR1 is SGHTS and CDR2 is YDEGEE. The CDR3 is made up of 20 amino acids. Losses at the gene ends were 0 bases for V and 0 bases for J; bases not matched to a gene: 14. CDR3 protein: CASSLGRRTGGRVMNTEAFF. CDR3 sequence (DNA): TGTGCCAGCAGCTTGGGCCGTAGGACAGGGGGAAGGGTTATGAACACTGAAGCTTTCTTT.

The CDR3 is CAVYRGQGNYGYTF. CDR3 bases: TGTGCCGTCTACAGGGGGCAGGGGAACTATGGCTACACCTTC. This chain joins TRBV10-3 and TRBJ1-2; 9 bases line up with TRBD1. This CDR3 contains 14 residues. Germline-derived CDR1 and CDR2 are ENHRY and SYGVKD. The V segment lost 11 bases and the J segment 2 bases; nucleotides outside the gene matches: 9.

V gene TRBV7-2 combines with J gene TRBJ2-7; 7 bases match TRBD2. From germline, CDR1 is SGHTA and CDR2 FQGNSA. V shed 1 base and J 3 bases; nucleotides not matched to a gene: 3. This CDR3 comprises 14 residues. The CDR3, as DNA: TGTGCCAGCAGCTTAGGACTAGCCGGCTACGAGCAGTACGTC. This codes for CASSLGLAGYEQYV.

This chain links TRBV6-5 with TRBJ1-2; TRBD1 agrees at 7 bases. CDR1 is MNHEY, CDR2 SVGAGI, per germline. This CDR3 comprises 16 residues. The V gene end was trimmed by 4 bases and the J gene end by 6 bases; junction bases not matched to a gene: 14. CDR3 DNA sequence: TGTGCCAGCAGTTTGACAGGGTCCCAAGCAAGAAATGGCTACACCTTC. It translates to CASSLTGSQARNGYTF.

The chain joins TRBV19 to TRBJ1-5; D is unclear. Trimming pared 6 bases from V and 0 bases from J, leaving 6 bases between. The V gene's germline CDR1 is LNHDA and CDR2 SQIVND (reference sequence). The CDR3 loop spans 13 amino acids. DNA of the CDR3: TGTGCCAGTAGGCACCGTAGCAATCAGCCCCAGCATTTT. Its protein is CASRHRSNQPQHF. Together with reference TRBV19 and TRBJ1-5, the CDR3 gives the full variable domain: DGGITQSPKYLFRKEGQNVTLSCEQNLNHDAMYWYRQDPGQGLRLIYYSQIVNDFQKGDIAEGYSVSREKKESFPLTVTSAQKNPTAFYLCASRHRSNQPQHFGDGTRLSIL.